The source of this TCR beta chain is a study of regulatory T cells in long-lasting Graves disease. Researchers made TCR beta libraries by using iRepertoire HTBI primers and running Arm-PCR on CDR3 regions. TCRdb called the multiplex PCR reads again in MiXCR, with one record for every CDR3 protein. The sample lists 350,000 to 450,000 distinct CDR3 sequences, about 15% seen once, with 7.8% in the top ten. Remarks on this clonotype: Its cognate antigen is unknown.

The CDR3 sequence is 15 residues long. CDR1 is MGHRA, CDR2 YSYEKL, per germline. The V end lost 0 bases, the J end lost 6 bases, and 12 bases lay between the germline ends. Study conclusions and caveats: The number of shared public clonotypes was higher in persistent patients (2,741) than new patients (more than 850). TRBV28, TRBJ1-2 and TRBJ2-5 emerged as the favored segments in persistent disease. Thyroid tissue was not studied; only peripheral blood was.

Time point defined: newly diagnosed GD, antithyroid drugs for less than 3 months. There was RNA extracted from PBMCs, and the TCR library was made from it. These same records also appear under a second study, on T cells in Graves' hyperthyroidism and ophthalmopathy.

This TCR was sampled from a woman aged 40 to 55 with Graves disease. The material sequenced was peripheral blood mononuclear cells (PBMCs), taken at new diagnosis, from a patient treated with antithyroid drugs. V usage is TRBV4-1 and J usage is TRBJ1-5, with TRBD1 as a possible D gene (5 bases). CDR3 region: CASSQDGGVGQPQHF. In DNA form, the CDR3 reads TGCGCCAGCAGCCAAGACGGGGGGGTGGGTCAGCCCCAGCATTTT.